The rows below give T cell receptor beta chains drawn from one sample of a study of cytomegalovirus exposure and HLA in healthy donors. This table comes from immunoSEQ multiplex PCR, and its TCRdb copy is limited to in-frame clones, with some not included. There are 150,000 to 200,000 clones in the sample, with about 6.5% held by the top ten. Input material: PBMCs. These receptors all stem from a man aged 25 to 40 in good health and CMV-seronegative. Both conserved end residues are part of each CDR3. Each record gives: J gene, CDR3 length, D gene, V gene, CDR3 protein, CDR3 DNA. A D gene is named only where the DNA matches it firmly.

J gene: TRBJ2-1
CDR3 length: 17
D gene: .
V gene: TRBV21-1
CDR3 protein: CASSKGVGLAVYNEQFF
CDR3 DNA: TGTGCCAGCAGCAAAGGGGTAGGACTAGCGGTATACAATGAGCAGTTCTTC

J gene: TRBJ1-5
CDR3 length: 13
D gene: .
V gene: TRBV5-1
CDR3 protein: CASSPGSNQPQHF
CDR3 DNA: TGCGCCAGCAGCCCGGGATCCAATCAGCCCCAGCATTTT

J gene: TRBJ1-5
CDR3 length: 15
D gene: .
V gene: TRBV5-5
CDR3 protein: CASSYRLSSNQPQHF
CDR3 DNA: TGTGCCAGCAGCTACCGACTCTCTAGCAATCAGCCCCAGCATTTT

J gene: TRBJ2-2
CDR3 length: 11
D gene: .
V gene: TRBV9
CDR3 protein: CASSVAGELFF
CDR3 DNA: TGTGCCAGCAGCGTAGCTGGGGAGCTGTTTTTT

J gene: TRBJ1-1
CDR3 length: 12
D gene: .
V gene: TRBV28
CDR3 protein: CASSLSTSEAFF
CDR3 DNA: TGTGCCAGCAGTTTAAGCACCTCTGAAGCTTTCTTT

J gene: TRBJ2-3
CDR3 length: 14
D gene: TRBD2
V gene: TRBV28
CDR3 protein: CASSPQYSGDTQYF
CDR3 DNA: TGTGCCAGCAGTCCCCAGTATAGCGGGGATACGCAGTATTTT

J gene: TRBJ2-3
CDR3 length: 13
D gene: .
V gene: TRBV7-2
CDR3 protein: CASRNTGGDTQYF
CDR3 DNA: TGTGCCAGCAGAAACACAGGAGGGGATACGCAGTATTTT

J gene: TRBJ1-2
CDR3 length: 15
D gene: TRBD1
V gene: TRBV19
CDR3 protein: CASSIGGGRGYGYTF
CDR3 DNA: TGTGCCAGTAGTATAGGAGGGGGCCGAGGCTATGGCTACACCTTC

J gene: TRBJ2-7
CDR3 length: 14
D gene: TRBD2
V gene: TRBV28
CDR3 protein: CASMTHGGRYEQYF
CDR3 DNA: TGTGCCAGCATGACCCATGGCGGGAGATACGAGCAGTACTTC

J gene: TRBJ2-5
CDR3 length: 13
D gene: .
V gene: TRBV18
CDR3 protein: CASSPNTTKTQYF
CDR3 DNA: TGTGCCAGCTCACCTAATACCACAAAGACCCAGTACTTC

J gene: TRBJ2-1
CDR3 length: 15
D gene: .
V gene: TRBV7-6
CDR3 protein: CASSLGLAYNNEQFF
CDR3 DNA: TGTGCCAGCAGCTTAGGCCTAGCGTATAACAATGAGCAGTTCTTC

J gene: TRBJ2-7
CDR3 length: 16
D gene: TRBD1
V gene: TRBV5-4
CDR3 protein: CASSLGLGTGTYEQYF
CDR3 DNA: TGTGCCAGCAGCTTGGGGTTAGGGACAGGGACTTACGAGCAGTACTTC

J gene: TRBJ2-7
CDR3 length: 14
D gene: .
V gene: TRBV30
CDR3 protein: CAWSVRRKGYEQYF
CDR3 DNA: TGTGCCTGGAGTGTACGTCGAAAGGGGTACGAGCAGTACTTC

J gene: TRBJ1-6
CDR3 length: 16
D gene: TRBD1
V gene: TRBV7-9
CDR3 protein: CASSDDRGSYNSPLHF
CDR3 DNA: TGTGCCAGCAGCGACGACAGGGGCTCCTATAATTCACCCCTCCACTTT

J gene: TRBJ1-5
CDR3 length: 15
D gene: .
V gene: TRBV23-1
CDR3 protein: CASSQCRQSNQPQHF
CDR3 DNA: TGCGCCAGCAGTCAATGTAGACAGAGCAATCAGCCCCAGCATTTT

J gene: TRBJ2-3
CDR3 length: 12
D gene: .
V gene: TRBV5-1
CDR3 protein: CASSLSTDTQYF
CDR3 DNA: TGCGCCAGCAGCTTATCGACAGATACGCAGTATTTT

J gene: TRBJ1-2
CDR3 length: 14
D gene: .
V gene: TRBV7-8
CDR3 protein: CASSLAYGQWGYTF
CDR3 DNA: TGTGCCAGCAGCTTAGCGTACGGTCAATGGGGCTACACCTTC

J gene: TRBJ2-7
CDR3 length: 14
D gene: .
V gene: TRBV2
CDR3 protein: CASRTPGVFHEQYF
CDR3 DNA: TGTGCCAGCCGAACTCCGGGGGTTTTCCACGAGCAGTACTTC

J gene: TRBJ1-5
CDR3 length: 16
D gene: .
V gene: TRBV7-2
CDR3 protein: CASSHDRGAWSQPQHF
CDR3 DNA: TGTGCCAGCAGCCACGACCGGGGGGCGTGGAGTCAGCCCCAGCATTTT

J gene: TRBJ1-1
CDR3 length: 15
D gene: .
V gene: TRBV7-8
CDR3 protein: CASSLLDRVNTEAFF
CDR3 DNA: TGTGCCAGCAGCTTATTGGACAGAGTGAACACTGAAGCTTTCTTT

J gene: TRBJ2-1
CDR3 length: 18
D gene: TRBD2
V gene: TRBV11-3
CDR3 protein: CASSPTSGRAKTYNEQFF
CDR3 DNA: TGTGCCAGCAGCCCTACTAGCGGGAGGGCTAAGACCTACAATGAGCAGTTCTTC

J gene: TRBJ1-5
CDR3 length: 12
D gene: TRBD1
V gene: TRBV19
CDR3 protein: CASSSRDSREHF
CDR3 DNA: TGTGCCAGTAGTAGCCGGGACAGTCGCGAGCATTTT

J gene: TRBJ2-1
CDR3 length: 17
D gene: TRBD1
V gene: TRBV5-4
CDR3 protein: CASSLTGGVYGYNEQFF
CDR3 DNA: TGTGCCAGCAGCTTGACAGGGGGCGTATATGGATACAATGAGCAGTTCTTC

J gene: TRBJ2-5
CDR3 length: 13
D gene: TRBD1
V gene: TRBV29-1
CDR3 protein: CSVLGQGAETQYF
CDR3 DNA: TGCAGCGTTTTGGGACAGGGGGCGGAGACCCAGTACTTC

J gene: TRBJ2-1
CDR3 length: 16
D gene: TRBD2
V gene: TRBV7-2
CDR3 protein: CASSWGLAGGIDEQFF
CDR3 DNA: TGTGCCAGCAGCTGGGGACTAGCGGGGGGGATAGATGAGCAGTTCTTC

J gene: TRBJ1-5
CDR3 length: 14
D gene: .
V gene: TRBV19
CDR3 protein: CASSIEAGNQPQHF
CDR3 DNA: TGTGCCAGTAGTATAGAGGCGGGCAATCAGCCCCAGCATTTT

J gene: TRBJ1-2
CDR3 length: 15
D gene: TRBD1
V gene: TRBV28
CDR3 protein: CASSSQVGGWYGYTF
CDR3 DNA: TGTGCCAGCAGTAGTCAAGTAGGGGGCTGGTATGGCTACACCTTC

J gene: TRBJ2-3
CDR3 length: 12
D gene: .
V gene: TRBV30
CDR3 protein: CAWSVQFDTQYF
CDR3 DNA: TGTGCCTGGAGTGTGCAGTTCGATACGCAGTATTTT

J gene: TRBJ2-3
CDR3 length: 16
D gene: TRBD2
V gene: TRBV5-1
CDR3 protein: CASSPGLAGVTDTQYF
CDR3 DNA: TGCGCCAGCAGCCCTGGACTAGCGGGGGTCACAGATACGCAGTATTTT

J gene: TRBJ1-1
CDR3 length: 15
D gene: TRBD1
V gene: TRBV7-2
CDR3 protein: CASSPRIRGHAEAFF
CDR3 DNA: TGTGCCAGCAGCCCACGCATCAGGGGGCACGCTGAAGCTTTCTTT

J gene: TRBJ2-7
CDR3 length: 20
D gene: TRBD2
V gene: TRBV27
CDR3 protein: CASSLSVARDGRRESYEQYF
CDR3 DNA: TGTGCCAGCAGTTTGTCCGTCGCCAGGGACGGGCGGCGGGAGTCCTACGAGCAGTACTTC

J gene: TRBJ1-5
CDR3 length: 16
D gene: .
V gene: TRBV27
CDR3 protein: CASSSILAGINQPQHF
CDR3 DNA: TGTGCCAGCAGCTCCATCTTGGCCGGGATCAATCAGCCCCAGCATTTT

J gene: TRBJ2-7
CDR3 length: 14
D gene: TRBD1
V gene: TRBV18
CDR3 protein: CASSQQGGIDEQYF
CDR3 DNA: TGTGCCAGCTCCCAACAGGGGGGTATAGACGAGCAGTACTTC

J gene: TRBJ2-5
CDR3 length: 16
D gene: TRBD2
V gene: TRBV9
CDR3 protein: CASSVGRGGFQETQYF
CDR3 DNA: TGTGCCAGCAGCGTAGGTCGGGGGGGGTTCCAAGAGACCCAGTACTTC

J gene: TRBJ1-5
CDR3 length: 20
D gene: .
V gene: TRBV30
CDR3 protein: CAWSVPPPDRPERSNQPQHF
CDR3 DNA: TGTGCCTGGAGTGTACCGCCCCCCGACAGGCCAGAGAGGAGCAATCAGCCCCAGCATTTT

J gene: TRBJ2-5
CDR3 length: 16
D gene: TRBD1
V gene: TRBV5-1
CDR3 protein: CASSLVGTGGQETQYF
CDR3 DNA: TGCGCCAGCAGCTTGGTGGGGACAGGGGGACAAGAGACCCAGTACTTC

J gene: TRBJ2-1
CDR3 length: 13
D gene: .
V gene: TRBV6-6
CDR3 protein: CASGQGLSNEQFF
CDR3 DNA: TGTGCCAGCGGACAGGGACTAAGCAATGAGCAGTTCTTC

J gene: TRBJ1-1
CDR3 length: 15
D gene: .
V gene: TRBV5-1
CDR3 protein: CASSSRPSGDTEAFF
CDR3 DNA: TGCGCCAGCAGCTCGCGGCCCAGCGGGGACACTGAAGCTTTCTTT

J gene: TRBJ2-1
CDR3 length: 16
D gene: .
V gene: TRBV28
CDR3 protein: CASRKGGNNFYNEQFF
CDR3 DNA: TGTGCCAGCAGGAAGGGGGGGAATAATTTCTACAATGAGCAGTTCTTC

J gene: TRBJ2-1
CDR3 length: 16
D gene: .
V gene: TRBV7-3
CDR3 protein: CASSLSGAGLGTEQFF
CDR3 DNA: TGTGCCAGCAGCTTAAGCGGGGCGGGGTTAGGGACTGAGCAGTTCTTC